This T cell receptor (beta chain) was identified during a study of CD8+ T cells in alopecia areata (dated by TCRdb to about 2018). Broadly, across the study: The treated patients, all with moderate-to-severe alopecia areata, were enrolled in an open-label pilot trial of oral tofacitinib given at 5 to 10 mg twice daily. RNA was obtained with the PAXgene miRNA kit for fixed scalp, the miRNeasy kit for PBMCs, and the RNeasy kit for mouse skin. Scalp clonality was compared among normal scalp (n=4), patchy alopecia areata scalp (n=8), and alopecia totalis/universalis scalp (n=8). Patients received tofacitinib for 6 to 18 months and were then followed off drug for 6 months to check for delayed response and recurrence. immunoSEQ multiplex PCR using 35 Vbeta forward primers and 13 Jbeta reverse primers was used to amplify TCRbeta CDR3 regions. Tofacitinib-treated patients had biopsies at baseline and at 4 and 24 weeks of treatment, with a later scalp biopsy in several patients. High-throughput TCRbeta sequencing was used to examine T cell clonal expansion in alopecia areata in both the C3H/HeJ mouse model and human patients. The SALT score, which quantifies the percentage of affected scalp surface area, was used to measure disease severity in treated patients. Human TCRbeta sequencing covered scalp tissue and sorted CD4+ and CD8+ peripheral blood T cells from patchy and totalis/universalis alopecia areata patients and healthy controls. Study-wide findings and limitations: Because the treated cohort was small and had just a single nonresponder, larger studies are needed to establish links between baseline CD8+ expansion and response. Higher clonality and more expanded CD8+ clones were observed in lesional scalp than in normal scalp, particularly in alopecia totalis/universalis, a finding suggestive of antigenic drive. Compared with mice, TCR sequences shared between patients were less clear, possibly partly because of HLA diversity across the patient population. Tofacitinib significantly lowered scalp clonality and the number of expanded CD8+ clones among the top 100 scalp clones. Unlike mouse skin, which is dominated by gammadelta T cells, normal human skin has resident alphabeta T cells that are also sequenced, and this complicates analysis of the scalp TCR repertoire. Many expanded lesional clones were found to persist in scalp and blood during tofacitinib treatment, and relapse after treatment cessation may be partly explained by this persistence.

Note on this clone: Its antigen is not yet known. Per-base quality was not reported, and no clone a single base away is much larger than it.

Spanning cysteine to phenylalanine, the CDR3 consists of 17 amino acids. Only CDR3 DNA is held: 51 bases, read in frame from base 1. Between the V and J ends, shortened by 3 bases and 2 bases respectively, the junction contains 17 bases. CDR1 and CDR2 are drawn from the germline V gene: SNHLY, FYNNEI. The time point label, read with the paper, signifies: about 25 weeks on oral tofacitinib. The treatment or condition label for this specimen denotes: oral pan-JAK inhibitor, 5-10 mg twice daily. From alopecia areata patients, peripheral blood was collected along with lesional scalp punch biopsies. PBMCs were separated by density centrifugation and stained for CD3, CD4 and CD8, after which CD4+ and CD8+ T cells were sorted on a FACSAria. To prepare the library, the immunoSEQ multiplex PCR assay was applied. To provide template for TCR sequencing, every sample had RNA extracted and reverse transcribed into cDNA. First-strand cDNA was synthesized using SuperScript III with a 2:1 mix of oligo-dT and random hexamers. A synthetic immune receptor repertoire was used to measure amplification bias, and any remaining bias was corrected computationally. The source study handled its data this way. Raw reads were preprocessed for error removal, and CDR3 was defined according to IMGT conventions as running from the conserved cysteine to phenylalanine. Clonality was calculated as 1 minus Shannon entropy normalized by log2 of the number of productive unique TCRs. Whether scalp clones were CD4 or CD8 was inferred by matching scalp TCRbeta sequences against CD4 and CD8 repertoires sorted from blood. Sourced from immuneACCESS, this table was stored by TCRdb with only in-frame sequences that have V and J called. A share of the clones is absent; for the studies checked, an unresolved V gene accounts for under half, and the remainder has no known explanation. V and J calls and clone size come straight from that table; D and trimming were deduced from the DNA. The sample includes about 190,000 clones, with around 50% observed a single time. 10% to 15% of the sample lies in the top ten.

The sample was CD8+ T cells sorted from blood, taken at week 24, from a patient treated with tofacitinib. Recombination joined TRBV2 with TRBJ2-1; matching of 6 bases hints at TRBD2 as the D gene. The clonotype originates from a human donor with alopecia areata. The DNA sequence follows: TGTGCCAGCAGTGAGTCGGGGCTAGCGAGGACCTACAATGAGCAGTTCTTC. Translated, this is CASSESGLARTYNEQFF.